This T cell receptor (beta chain) was identified during a study of T cell changes during pregnancy in multiple sclerosis (dated by TCRdb to between 2019 and 2020). Study-wide context: The study examined how the T cell repertoire changed over the course of pregnancy in women with multiple sclerosis.

Notes on this clone: This clone's antigen is unknown. No base qualities exist here, and no much larger clone lies one base off it.

Libraries were prepared through the immunoSEQ multiplex PCR assay. TCRdb provides this immuneACCESS table in a form limited to in-frame rearrangements. Some clones are lacking; in checked studies, under half of them reflect an unresolved V gene, and why the rest are absent is not known. Across this sample there are about 27,000 clones, with about 91% seen only once. The top ten hold approximately 16% of the sample. CDR3 length: 15 amino acids, cysteine to phenylalanine. The DNA shown is the 45-base CDR3, in frame from base 1. V sheds 5 bases and J sheds 7 bases, leaving 21 bases between their ends. CDR1 SEHNR and CDR2 FQNEAQ are derived from the germline V gene (reference sequence).

The chain couples TRBV7-9 to TRBJ2-7, and possibly TRBD2, on 5 matching bases. Sequenced material: CD8+ T cells from peripheral blood mononuclear cells, taken in the second trimester of pregnancy. The TCR sequence derives from a female donor with multiple sclerosis, enrolled in a pregnancy study. The DNA reads TGTGCCAGCAGCAGTCAGACGGCGGGCCGGGTAGAGCAGTACTTC. Translated, this gives CASSSQTAGRVEQYF.